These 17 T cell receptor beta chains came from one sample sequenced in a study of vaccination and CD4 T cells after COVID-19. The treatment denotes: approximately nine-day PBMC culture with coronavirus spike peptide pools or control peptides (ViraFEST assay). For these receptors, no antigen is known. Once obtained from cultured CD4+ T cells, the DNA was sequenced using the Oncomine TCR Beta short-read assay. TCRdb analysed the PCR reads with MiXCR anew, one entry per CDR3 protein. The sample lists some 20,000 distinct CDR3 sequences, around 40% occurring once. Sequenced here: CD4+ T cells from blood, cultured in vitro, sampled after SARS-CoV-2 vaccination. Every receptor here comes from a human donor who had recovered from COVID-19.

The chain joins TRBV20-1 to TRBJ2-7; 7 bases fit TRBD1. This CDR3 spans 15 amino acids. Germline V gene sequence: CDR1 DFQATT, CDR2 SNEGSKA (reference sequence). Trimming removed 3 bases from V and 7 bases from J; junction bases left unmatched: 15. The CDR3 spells CSASGLSRGIGEQYF. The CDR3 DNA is TGCAGTGCTAGTGGTCTCTCCAGGGGGATAGGGGAGCAGTACTTC.

In DNA form, the CDR3 reads TGTGCCAGCAGCTTAGCGGGGGGGCCTAGCACCGGGGAGCTGTTTTTT. It translates to CASSLAGGPSTGELFF. The J gene is TRBJ2-2, the V gene TRBV7-2; D might be TRBD2 (7 bases). The CDR3 is 16 amino acids. Germline CDR1 and CDR2: SGHTA and FQGNSA. V was shortened by 0 bases and J by 4 bases, with 12 bases between the two germline ends.

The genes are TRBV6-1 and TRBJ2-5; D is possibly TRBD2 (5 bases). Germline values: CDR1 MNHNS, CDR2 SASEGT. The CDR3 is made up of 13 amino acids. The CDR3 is CAVPTGGQETQYF. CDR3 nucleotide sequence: TGTGCTGTTCCGACTGGAGGACAAGAGACCCAGTACTTC.

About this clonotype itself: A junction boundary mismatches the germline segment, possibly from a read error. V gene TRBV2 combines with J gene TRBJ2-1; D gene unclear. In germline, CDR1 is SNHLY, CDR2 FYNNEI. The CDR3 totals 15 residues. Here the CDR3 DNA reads TGTGCCAGCAGCGAAGAACGGTGGGTTAACAATGAGCAGTTCTTC. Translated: CASSEERWVNNEQFF.

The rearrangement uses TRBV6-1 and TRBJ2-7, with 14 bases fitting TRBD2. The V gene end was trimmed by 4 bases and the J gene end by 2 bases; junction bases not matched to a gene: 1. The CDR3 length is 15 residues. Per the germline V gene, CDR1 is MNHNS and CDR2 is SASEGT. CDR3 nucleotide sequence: TGTGCCAGCAGTGGGACTAGCGGGAGGCCCTACGAGCAGTACTTC. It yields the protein CASSGTSGRPYEQYF.

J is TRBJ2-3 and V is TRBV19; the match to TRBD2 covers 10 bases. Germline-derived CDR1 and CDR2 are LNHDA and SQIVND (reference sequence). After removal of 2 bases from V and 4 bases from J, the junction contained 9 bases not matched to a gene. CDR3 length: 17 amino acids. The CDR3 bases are TGTGCCAGTAGTATACCGAGAGCGGGGGGGCTCGCAGATACGCAGTATTTT. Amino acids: CASSIPRAGGLADTQYF.

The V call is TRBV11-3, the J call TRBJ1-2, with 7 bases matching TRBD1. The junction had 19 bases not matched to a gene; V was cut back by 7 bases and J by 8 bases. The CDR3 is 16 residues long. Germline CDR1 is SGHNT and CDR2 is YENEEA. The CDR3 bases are TGTGCCAGCAACCACTCGACAGGGTCGGGTAGGGACGGCTACACCTTC. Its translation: CASNHSTGSGRDGYTF.

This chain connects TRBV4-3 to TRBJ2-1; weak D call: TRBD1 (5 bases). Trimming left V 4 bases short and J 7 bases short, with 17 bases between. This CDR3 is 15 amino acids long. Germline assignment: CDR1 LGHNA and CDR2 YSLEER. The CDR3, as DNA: TGCGCCAGCAGCCCCCAAGGGGCCATACAGAATGAGCAGTTCTTC. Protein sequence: CASSPQGAIQNEQFF.

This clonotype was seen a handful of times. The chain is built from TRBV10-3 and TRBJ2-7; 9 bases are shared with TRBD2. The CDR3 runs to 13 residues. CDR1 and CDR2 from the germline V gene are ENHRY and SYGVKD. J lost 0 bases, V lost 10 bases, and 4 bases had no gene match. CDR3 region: CATRTSDSYEQYF. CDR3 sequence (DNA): TGTGCCACCCGGACTAGCGACTCCTACGAGCAGTACTTC.

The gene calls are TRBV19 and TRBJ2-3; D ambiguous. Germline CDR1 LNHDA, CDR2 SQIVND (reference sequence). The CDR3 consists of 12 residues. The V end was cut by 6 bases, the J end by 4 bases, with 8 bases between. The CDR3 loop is CASSLSADTQYF. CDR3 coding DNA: TGTGCCAGTAGCTTGTCGGCAGATACGCAGTATTTT.

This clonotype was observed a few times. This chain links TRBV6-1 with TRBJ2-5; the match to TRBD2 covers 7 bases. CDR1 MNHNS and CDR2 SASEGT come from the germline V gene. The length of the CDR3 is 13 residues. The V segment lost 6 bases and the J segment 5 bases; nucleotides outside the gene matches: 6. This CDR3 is CASSWGGSETQYF. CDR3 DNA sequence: TGTGCCAGCAGCTGGGGGGGATCCGAGACCCAGTACTTC.

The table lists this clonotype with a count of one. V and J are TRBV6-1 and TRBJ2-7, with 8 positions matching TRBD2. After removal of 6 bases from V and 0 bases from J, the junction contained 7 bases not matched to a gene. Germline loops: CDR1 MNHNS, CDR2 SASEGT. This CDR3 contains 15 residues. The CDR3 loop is CASRESGGYSYEQYF. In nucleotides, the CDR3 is TGTGCCAGCAGGGAAAGCGGGGGTTACTCCTACGAGCAGTACTTC.

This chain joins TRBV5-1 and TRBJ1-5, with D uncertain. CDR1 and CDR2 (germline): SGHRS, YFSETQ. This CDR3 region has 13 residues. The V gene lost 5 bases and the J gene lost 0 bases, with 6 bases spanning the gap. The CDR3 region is CASRKDSNQPQHF. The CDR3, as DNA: TGCGCCAGCAGAAAGGATAGCAATCAGCCCCAGCATTTT. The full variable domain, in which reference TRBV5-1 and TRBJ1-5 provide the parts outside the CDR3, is KAGVTQTPRYLIKTRGQQVTLSCSPISGHRSVSWYQQTPGQGLQFLFEYFSETQRNKGNFPGRFSGRQFSNSRSEMNVSTLELGDSALYLCASRKDSNQPQHFGDGTRLSIL.

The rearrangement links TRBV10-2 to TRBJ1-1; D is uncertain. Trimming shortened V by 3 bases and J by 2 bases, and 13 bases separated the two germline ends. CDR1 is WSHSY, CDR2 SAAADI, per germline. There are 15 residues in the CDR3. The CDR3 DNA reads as TGCGCCAGCAGTGACCGGGCAGGAGGTAACACTGAAGCTTTCTTT. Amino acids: CASSDRAGGNTEAFF.

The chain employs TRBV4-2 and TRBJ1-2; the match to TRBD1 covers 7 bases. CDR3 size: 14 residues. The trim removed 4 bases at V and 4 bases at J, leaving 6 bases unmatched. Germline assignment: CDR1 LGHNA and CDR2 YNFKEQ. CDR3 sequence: CASSLGRGRYGYTF. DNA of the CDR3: TGTGCCAGCAGCCTGGGGAGGGGGCGCTATGGCTACACCTTC.

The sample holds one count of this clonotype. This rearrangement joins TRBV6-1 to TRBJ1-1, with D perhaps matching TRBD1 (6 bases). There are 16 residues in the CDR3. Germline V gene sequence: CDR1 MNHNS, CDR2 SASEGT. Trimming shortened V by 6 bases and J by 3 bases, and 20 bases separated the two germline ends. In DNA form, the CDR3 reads TGTGCCAGCAGCCCTGGAGGGGGGGCCTACTACACTGAAGCTTTCTTT. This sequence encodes CASSPGGGAYYTEAFF.

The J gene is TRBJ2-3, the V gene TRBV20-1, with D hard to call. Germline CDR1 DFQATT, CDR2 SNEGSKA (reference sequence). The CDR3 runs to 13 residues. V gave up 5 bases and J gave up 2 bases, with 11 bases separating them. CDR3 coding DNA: TGCAGTGCTCAGAGGTTTTCCACAGATACGCAGTATTTT. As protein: CSAQRFSTDTQYF.